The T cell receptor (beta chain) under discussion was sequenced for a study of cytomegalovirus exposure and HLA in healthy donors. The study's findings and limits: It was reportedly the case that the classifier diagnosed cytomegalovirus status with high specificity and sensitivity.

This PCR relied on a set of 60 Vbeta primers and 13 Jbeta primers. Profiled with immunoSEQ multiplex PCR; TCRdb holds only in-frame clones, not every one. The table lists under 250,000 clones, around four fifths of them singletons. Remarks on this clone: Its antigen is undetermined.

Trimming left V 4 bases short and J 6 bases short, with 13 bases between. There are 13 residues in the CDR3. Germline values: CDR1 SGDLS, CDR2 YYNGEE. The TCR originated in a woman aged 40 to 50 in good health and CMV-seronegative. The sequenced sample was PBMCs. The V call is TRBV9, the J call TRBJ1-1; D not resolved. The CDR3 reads CASSLGPTAEAFF. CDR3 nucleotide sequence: TGTGCCAGCAGCCTAGGGCCCACAGCTGAAGCTTTCTTT.